This T cell receptor beta chain was obtained from a study of technical replicates of blood from a handful of donors. This clone has just a few counts. The germline gives CDR1 MNHNS, CDR2 SASEGT. This CDR3 comprises 13 residues. V shed 8 bases, J shed 8 bases, and the junction held 10 bases outside the gene matches. The table came from immunoSEQ multiplex PCR; TCRdb's copy has only in-frame clones and leaves some out. The profile shows 65,000 to 90,000 clones, about 91% of them singletons. This clonotype was sampled from a human donor in good health. The chain has TRBV6-1 and TRBJ1-2; 8 positions agree with TRBD1. Sequenced material: T cells isolated from PBMCs. CDR3 DNA: TGTGCCAGCTCCACGACAGGGGCAGGAGGCTACACCTTC. Its protein product is CASSTTGAGGYTF.